The 8 T cell receptor beta chains presented below share a single source sample, sequenced in a study of blood T cell repertoires in COVID-19. Only in-frame clones appear in the TCRdb table, and some are missing; sequencing was by immunoSEQ multiplex PCR. This sample has about 230,000 clones, with 75% to 85% found just once. The sample taken for sequencing was peripheral blood. The receptors were sampled from a woman in her fifties or sixties with acute or convalescent COVID-19.

This clone appeared a single time. The chain couples TRBV7-3 to TRBJ2-1; the D gene is possibly TRBD2 (6 bases). The CDR3 has 16 amino acids. The germline gives CDR1 SGHTA, CDR2 FQGTGA. V lost 2 bases and J lost 0, with 11 bases in between. Here the CDR3 DNA reads TGTGCCAGCAGCTTATATGCGGGGAGCTCCTACAATGAGCAGTTCTTC. This codes for CASSLYAGSSYNEQFF.

The genes are TRBV7-2 and TRBJ2-7, with D possibly TRBD2 on 5 matching bases. Germline assignment: CDR1 SGHTA and CDR2 FQGNSA. The CDR3 covers 14 residues. Trimming took 7 bases from V and 4 from J, leaving 17 bases between them. In nucleotides, the CDR3 is TGTGCCAGCACTTCCCGGACTTCTCCATACGAGCAGTACTTC. It is translated as CASTSRTSPYEQYF.

This chain uses TRBV28 with TRBJ2-7; 8 positions match TRBD2. This CDR3 contains 14 residues. The J segment lost 7 bases and the V segment lost 3 bases, leaving 8 bases of the junction unmatched. Germline lookup yields CDR1 MDHEN and CDR2 SYDVKM. The CDR3 DNA sequence: TGTGCCAGCAGTTTTGGGGCGGGAGGTCGAGAGCAGTACTTC. Translated, it gives CASSFGAGGREQYF. The variable domain in full, completed from reference TRBV28 and TRBJ2-7, reads DVKVTQSSRYLVKRTGEKVFLECVQDMDHENMFWYRQDPGLGLRLIYFSYDVKMKEKGDIPEGYSVSREKKERFSLILESASTNQTSMYLCASSFGAGGREQYFGPGTRLTVT.

The chain uses TRBV30 and TRBJ2-2, with TRBD2 identical over 7 bases. Trimming at V came to 0 bases and at J to 8 bases, leaving 12 bases not matched to a gene. Germline V lookup: CDR1 GTSNPN, CDR2 SVGIG (reference sequence). CDR3 size: 16 residues. This CDR3 is CAWSVPGLGSPGELFF. DNA of the CDR3: TGTGCCTGGAGTGTCCCCGGACTAGGGTCTCCAGGGGAGCTGTTTTTT. The full variable domain, rest sourced from reference TRBV30 and TRBJ2-2, is SQTIHQWPATLVQPVGSPLSLECTVEGTSNPNLYWYRQAAGRGLQLLFYSVGIGQISSEVPQNLSASRPQDRQFILSSKKLLLSDSGFYLCAWSVPGLGSPGELFFGEGSRLTVL.

This chain joins TRBV30 and TRBJ1-2; D possibly corresponds to TRBD1 (6 bases). The CDR3 consists of 16 residues. Deletions cut 2 bases from V and 0 bases from J, with 16 bases between. Germline CDR1 and CDR2: GTSNPN and SVGIG (reference sequence). The CDR3 region is CAWSLTGPVSNYGYTF. CDR3 nucleotide sequence: TGTGCCTGGAGTTTGACAGGTCCTGTTTCTAACTATGGCTACACCTTC.

This chain joins TRBV6-1 and TRBJ2-7; D is possibly TRBD1 (6 bases). Germline loops: CDR1 MNHNS, CDR2 SASEGT. This CDR3 is built from 13 residues. V gave up 3 bases and J gave up 3 bases, with 9 bases separating them. CDR3 coding DNA: TGTGCCAGCAGTGACGTGGACAGCTACGAGCAGTACTTC. This encodes CASSDVDSYEQYF.

This chain connects TRBV30 to TRBJ2-2; 8 positions agree with TRBD1. Germline CDR1 GTSNPN, CDR2 SVGIG (reference sequence). This CDR3 spans 14 amino acids. The CDR3 protein is CASRWTGRGGELFF. CDR3 bases: TGTGCTTCCCGATGGACAGGGCGGGGCGGGGAGCTGTTTTTT.

This chain links TRBV7-9 with TRBJ2-5, with 7 bases lining up with TRBD2. Germline V CDR1 and CDR2: SEHNR, FQNEAQ (reference sequence). The V gene end was trimmed by 5 bases and the J gene end by 3 bases; junction bases not matched to a gene: 12. The CDR3 runs to 16 residues. The CDR3 DNA is TGTGCCAGCAGCCCTAGGCGACTAGCAAGTAAAGAGACCCAGTACTTC. It is translated as CASSPRRLASKETQYF.